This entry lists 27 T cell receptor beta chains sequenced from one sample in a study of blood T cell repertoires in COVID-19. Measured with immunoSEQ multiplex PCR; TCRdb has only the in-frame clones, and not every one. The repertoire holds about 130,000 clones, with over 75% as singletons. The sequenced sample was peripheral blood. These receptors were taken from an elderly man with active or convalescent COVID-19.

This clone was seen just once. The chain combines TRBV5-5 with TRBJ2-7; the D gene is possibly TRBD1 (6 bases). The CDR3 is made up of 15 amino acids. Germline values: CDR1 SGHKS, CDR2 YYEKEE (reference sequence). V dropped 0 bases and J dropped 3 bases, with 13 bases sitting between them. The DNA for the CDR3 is TGTGCCAGCAGCTTGGTTGGGACACGGAACTACGAGCAGTACTTC. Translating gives CASSLVGTRNYEQYF.

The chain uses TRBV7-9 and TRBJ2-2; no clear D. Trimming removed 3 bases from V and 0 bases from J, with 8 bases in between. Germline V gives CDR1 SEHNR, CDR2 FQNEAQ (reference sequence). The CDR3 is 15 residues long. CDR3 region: CASSLGDTNTGELFF. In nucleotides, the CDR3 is TGTGCCAGCAGCTTGGGCGACACGAACACCGGGGAGCTGTTTTTT.

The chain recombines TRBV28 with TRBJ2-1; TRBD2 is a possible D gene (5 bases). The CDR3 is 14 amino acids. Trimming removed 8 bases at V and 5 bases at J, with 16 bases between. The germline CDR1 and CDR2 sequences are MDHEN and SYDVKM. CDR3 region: CASHKRKGHNEQFF. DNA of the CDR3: TGTGCCAGCCACAAGCGGAAGGGTCACAATGAGCAGTTCTTC.

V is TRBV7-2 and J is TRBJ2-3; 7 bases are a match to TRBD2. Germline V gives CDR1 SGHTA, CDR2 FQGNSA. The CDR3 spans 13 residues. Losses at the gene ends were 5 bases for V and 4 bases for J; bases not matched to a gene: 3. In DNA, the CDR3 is TGTGCCAGCAGCCTTACTAGCGCAGATACGCAGTATTTT. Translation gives CASSLTSADTQYF.

CDR3 DNA: TGTGCCAGCAGCCCGCGGACTAGCGGGGGCTATGGGACCCAGTACTTC. Translating gives CASSPRTSGGYGTQYF. This rearrangement joins TRBV21-1 to TRBJ2-5; the table's TRBD2 call for D was not verified on the DNA. TRBV21-1 is a recognized pseudogene. The CDR3 contains 16 residues.

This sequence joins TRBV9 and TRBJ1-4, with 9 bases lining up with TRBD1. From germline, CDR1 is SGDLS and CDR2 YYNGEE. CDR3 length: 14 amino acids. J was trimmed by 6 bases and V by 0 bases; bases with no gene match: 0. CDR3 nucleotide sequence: TGTGCCAGCAGCGTAGGGACAGGGGATGAAAAACTGTTTTTT. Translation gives CASSVGTGDEKLFF.

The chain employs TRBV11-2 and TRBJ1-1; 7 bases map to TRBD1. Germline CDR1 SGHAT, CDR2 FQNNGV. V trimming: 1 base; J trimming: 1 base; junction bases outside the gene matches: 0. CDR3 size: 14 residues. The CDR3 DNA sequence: TGTGCCAGCAGCTTAGGACAGGGGAACACTGAAGCTTTCTTT. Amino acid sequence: CASSLGQGNTEAFF.

Here the CDR3 DNA reads TGTGCCAGCAGTCGGTTAATGAACACTGAAGCTTTCTTT. Protein product: CASSRLMNTEAFF. The gene calls are TRBV12-3 or TRBV12-4 and TRBJ1-1; unclear D gene. V was cut by 5 bases and J by 0 bases, with 7 bases left in between. CDR3 length: 13 amino acids.

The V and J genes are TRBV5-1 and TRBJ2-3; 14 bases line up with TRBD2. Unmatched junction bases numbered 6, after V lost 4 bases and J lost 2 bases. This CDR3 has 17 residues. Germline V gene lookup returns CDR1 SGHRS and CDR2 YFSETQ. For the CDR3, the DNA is TGCGCCAGCAGCCCCGGGACTAGCGGGGGATACACAGATACGCAGTATTTT. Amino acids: CASSPGTSGGYTDTQYF.

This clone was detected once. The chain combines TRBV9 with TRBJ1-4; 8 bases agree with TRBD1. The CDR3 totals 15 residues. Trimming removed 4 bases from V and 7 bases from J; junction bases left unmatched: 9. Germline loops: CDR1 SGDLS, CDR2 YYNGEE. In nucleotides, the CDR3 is TGTGCCAGCAGCCCCCCCCAGGGGGCGGGTGAAAAACTGTTTTTT. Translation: CASSPPQGAGEKLFF. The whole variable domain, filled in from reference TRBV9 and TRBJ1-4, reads DSGVTQTPKHLITATGQRVTLRCSPRSGDLSVYWYQQSLDQGLQFLIQYYNGEERAKGNILERFSAQQFPDLHSELNLSSLELGDSALYFCASSPPQGAGEKLFFGSGTQLSVL.

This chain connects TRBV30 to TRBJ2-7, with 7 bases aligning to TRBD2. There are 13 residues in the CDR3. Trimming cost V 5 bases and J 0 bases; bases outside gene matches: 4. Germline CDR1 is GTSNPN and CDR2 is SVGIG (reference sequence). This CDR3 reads CAWAKRDSYEQYF. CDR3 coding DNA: TGTGCCTGGGCCAAGCGGGACTCCTACGAGCAGTACTTC.

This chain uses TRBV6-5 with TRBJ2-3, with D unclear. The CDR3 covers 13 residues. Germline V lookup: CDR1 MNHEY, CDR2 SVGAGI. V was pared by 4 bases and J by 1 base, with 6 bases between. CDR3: CASSSHGTDTQYF. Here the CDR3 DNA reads TGTGCCAGCAGTTCCCATGGCACAGATACGCAGTATTTT.

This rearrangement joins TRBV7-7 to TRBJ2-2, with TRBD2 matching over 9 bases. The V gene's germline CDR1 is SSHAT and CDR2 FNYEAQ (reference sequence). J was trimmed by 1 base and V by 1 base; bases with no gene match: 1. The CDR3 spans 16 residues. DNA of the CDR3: TGTGCCAGCAGCTTAGGGACTAGCGTGAACACCGGGGAGCTGTTTTTT. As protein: CASSLGTSVNTGELFF.

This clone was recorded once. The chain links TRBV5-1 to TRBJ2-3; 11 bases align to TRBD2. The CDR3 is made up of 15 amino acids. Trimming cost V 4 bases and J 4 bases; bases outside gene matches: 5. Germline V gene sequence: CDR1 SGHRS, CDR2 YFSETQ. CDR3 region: CASSASLAGADTQYF. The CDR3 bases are TGCGCCAGCAGCGCATCACTAGCGGGGGCAGATACGCAGTATTTT.

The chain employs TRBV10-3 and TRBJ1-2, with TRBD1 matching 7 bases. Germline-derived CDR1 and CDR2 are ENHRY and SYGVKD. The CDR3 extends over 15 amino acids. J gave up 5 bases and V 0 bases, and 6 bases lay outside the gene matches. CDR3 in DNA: TGTGCCATCAGTGAGTCGGACTCAGGGGGGTATGGCTACACCTTC. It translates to CAISESDSGGYGYTF.

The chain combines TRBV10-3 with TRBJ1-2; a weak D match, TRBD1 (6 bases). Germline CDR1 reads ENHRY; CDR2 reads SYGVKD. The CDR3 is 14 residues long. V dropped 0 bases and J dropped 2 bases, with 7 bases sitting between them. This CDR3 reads CAISESRGNYGYTF. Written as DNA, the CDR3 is TGTGCCATCAGTGAGTCAAGGGGGAACTATGGCTACACCTTC.

The CDR3, as DNA: TGTGCCAGCAGCCCCGGACAGGTCTCCTACGAGCAGTACTTC. It is translated as CASSPGQVSYEQYF. The chain has TRBV5-4 and TRBJ2-7; 7 nucleotides line up with TRBD1. The germline CDR1 and CDR2 sequences are SGHNT and YYREEE (reference sequence). Losses at the gene ends were 4 bases for V and 0 bases for J; bases not matched to a gene: 4. This CDR3 comprises 14 residues.

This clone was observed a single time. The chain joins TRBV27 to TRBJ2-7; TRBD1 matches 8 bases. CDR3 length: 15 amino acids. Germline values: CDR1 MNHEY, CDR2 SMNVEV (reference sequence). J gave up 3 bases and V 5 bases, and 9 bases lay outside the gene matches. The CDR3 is CASSAPGRGLYEQYF. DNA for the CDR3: TGTGCCAGCAGTGCCCCGGGCAGGGGGCTCTACGAGCAGTACTTC.

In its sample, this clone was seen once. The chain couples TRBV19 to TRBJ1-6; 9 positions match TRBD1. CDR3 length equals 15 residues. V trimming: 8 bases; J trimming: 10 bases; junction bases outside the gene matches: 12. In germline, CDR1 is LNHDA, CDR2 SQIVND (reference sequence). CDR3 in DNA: TGTGCCAGTGGCTCCCGACAGGGGGAAGGCTCACCCCTCCACTTT. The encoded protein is CASGSRQGEGSPLHF.

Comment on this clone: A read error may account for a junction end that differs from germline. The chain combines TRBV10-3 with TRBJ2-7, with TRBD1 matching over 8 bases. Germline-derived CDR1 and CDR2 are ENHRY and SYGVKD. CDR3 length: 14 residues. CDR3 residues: CAITEDRAVNEQYF. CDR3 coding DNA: TGTGCCATCACTGAGGACAGGGCAGTAAACGAGCAGTACTTC.

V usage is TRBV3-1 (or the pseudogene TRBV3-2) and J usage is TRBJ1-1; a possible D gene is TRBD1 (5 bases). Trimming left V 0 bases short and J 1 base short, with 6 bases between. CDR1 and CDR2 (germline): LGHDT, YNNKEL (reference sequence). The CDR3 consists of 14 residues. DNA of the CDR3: TGTGCCAGCAGCCAAGATCAGGGGAACACTGAAGCTTTCTTT. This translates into CASSQDQGNTEAFF.

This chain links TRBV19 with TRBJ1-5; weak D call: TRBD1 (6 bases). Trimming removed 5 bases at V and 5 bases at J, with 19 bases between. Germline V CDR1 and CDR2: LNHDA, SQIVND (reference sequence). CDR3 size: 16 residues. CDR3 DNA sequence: TGTGCCAGTAGTTCCACCTGGGACAATTCCTATCAGCCCCAGCATTTT. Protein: CASSSTWDNSYQPQHF.

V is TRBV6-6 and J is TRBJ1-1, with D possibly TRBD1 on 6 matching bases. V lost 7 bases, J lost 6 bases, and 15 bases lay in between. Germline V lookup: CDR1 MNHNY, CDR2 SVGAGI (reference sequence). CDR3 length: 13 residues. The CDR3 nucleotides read TGTGCCAGCACTTTCGACAGGACTCCTGAAGCTTTCTTT. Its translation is CASTFDRTPEAFF.

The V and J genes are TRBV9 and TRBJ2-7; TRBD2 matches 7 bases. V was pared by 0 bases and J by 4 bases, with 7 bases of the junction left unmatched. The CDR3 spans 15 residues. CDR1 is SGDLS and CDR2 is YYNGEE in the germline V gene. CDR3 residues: CASSVATGGWYEQYF. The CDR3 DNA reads TGTGCCAGCAGCGTAGCGACGGGGGGTTGGTACGAGCAGTACTTC.

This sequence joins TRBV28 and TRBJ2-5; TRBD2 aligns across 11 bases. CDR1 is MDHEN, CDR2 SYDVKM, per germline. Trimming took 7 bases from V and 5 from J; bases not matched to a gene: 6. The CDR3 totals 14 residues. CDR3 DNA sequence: TGTGCCAGCATCTATAGCGGGAGGGCGGAGACCCAGTACTTC. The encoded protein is CASIYSGRAETQYF.

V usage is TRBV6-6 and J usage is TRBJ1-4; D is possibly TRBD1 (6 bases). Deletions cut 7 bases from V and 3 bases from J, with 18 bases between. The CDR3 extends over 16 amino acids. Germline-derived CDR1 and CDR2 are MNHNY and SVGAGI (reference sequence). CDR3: CASTYIQGSANEKLFF. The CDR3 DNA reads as TGTGCCAGCACCTATATACAGGGATCTGCTAATGAAAAACTGTTTTTT.

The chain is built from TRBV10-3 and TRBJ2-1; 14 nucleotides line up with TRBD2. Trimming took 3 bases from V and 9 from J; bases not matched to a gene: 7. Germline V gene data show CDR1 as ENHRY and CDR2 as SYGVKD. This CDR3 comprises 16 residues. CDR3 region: CAISDRTSGGRGEQFF. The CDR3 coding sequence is TGTGCCATCAGTGACCGGACTAGCGGGGGGCGGGGTGAGCAGTTCTTC.